This TCR beta chain was obtained from a study of T cell changes during pregnancy in multiple sclerosis (dated by TCRdb to the late 2010s). Turning to the overall study: The study examined how the T cell repertoire changed over the course of pregnancy in women with multiple sclerosis.

The cysteine opens and the phenylalanine closes a CDR3 of 14 amino acids. Left in the record is the CDR3 DNA by itself, 42 bases read in frame from the first base. CDR1 and CDR2, per the germline V gene, are SGHTA and FQGNSA. Trimming at the junction amounts to 2 bases on V and 4 bases on J, and the germline ends lie 11 bases apart. Library method: the immunoSEQ multiplex PCR assay. In TCRdb, the immuneACCESS table is reduced to in-frame sequences with V and J assigned. These tables do not hold every clone; where another copy was compared, an unresolved V gene accounts for under half, and the others remain unexplained. Recorded for this sample are over 40,000 clones; around nine tenths of them occurred a single time. 5.9% of the sample lies in the top ten. As regards this clone: Its cognate antigen has yet to be identified. No base-level quality is on record; no much larger clone is a single base apart.

The V and J genes are TRBV7-2 and TRBJ1-2; the D gene is not confidently resolved. The specimen comprised CD8+ T cells from peripheral blood mononuclear cells, sampled after pregnancy. The sequence derives from a female donor in good health, enrolled as a control in a pregnancy study. This receptor carries the CDR3 CASSLYASSYGYTF. The DNA reads TGTGCCAGCAGCTTATACGCCTCGAGCTATGGCTACACCTTC.